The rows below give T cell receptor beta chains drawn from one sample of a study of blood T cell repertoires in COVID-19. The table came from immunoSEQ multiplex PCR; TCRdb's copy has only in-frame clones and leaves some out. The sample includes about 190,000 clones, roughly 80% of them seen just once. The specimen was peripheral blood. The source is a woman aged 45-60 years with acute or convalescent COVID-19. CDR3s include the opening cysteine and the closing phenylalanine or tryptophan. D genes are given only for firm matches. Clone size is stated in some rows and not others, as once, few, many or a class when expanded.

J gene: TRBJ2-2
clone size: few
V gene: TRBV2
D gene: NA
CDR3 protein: CASSQYTRSGELFF
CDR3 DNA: TGTGCCAGCAGCCAGTATACGAGGTCCGGGGAGCTGTTTTTT

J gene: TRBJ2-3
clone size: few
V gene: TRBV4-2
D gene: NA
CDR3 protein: CASSQVSSADTQYF
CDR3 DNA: TGTGCCAGCAGCCAAGTCTCGAGCGCAGATACGCAGTATTTT

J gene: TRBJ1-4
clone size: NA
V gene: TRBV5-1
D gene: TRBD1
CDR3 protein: CASSRDSQIEKLFF
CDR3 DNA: TGCGCCAGCAGCCGGGACAGTCAAATTGAAAAACTGTTTTTT

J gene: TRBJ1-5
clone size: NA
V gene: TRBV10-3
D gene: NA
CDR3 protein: CAISGHGNQPQHF
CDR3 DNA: TGTGCCATCAGTGGACACGGCAATCAGCCCCAGCATTTT

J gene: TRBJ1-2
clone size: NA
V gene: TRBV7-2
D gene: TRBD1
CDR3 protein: CASSTTRQGANRGYTF
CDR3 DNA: TGTGCCAGCAGCACGACTAGACAGGGGGCGAATAGGGGCTACACCTTC

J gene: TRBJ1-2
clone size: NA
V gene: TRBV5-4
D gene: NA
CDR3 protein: CASSLTDLNYGYTF
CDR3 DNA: TGTGCCAGTAGCTTGACCGACTTGAACTATGGCTACACCTTC

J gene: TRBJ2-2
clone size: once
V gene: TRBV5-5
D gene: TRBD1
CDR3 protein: CASSLLWDRGQVDGELFF
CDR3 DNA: TGTGCCAGCAGCTTGTTGTGGGACAGGGGGCAAGTGGACGGGGAGCTGTTTTTT

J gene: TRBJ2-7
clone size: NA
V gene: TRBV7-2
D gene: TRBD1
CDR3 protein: CASSISGTGEYEQYF
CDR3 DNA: TGTGCCAGCAGCATATCCGGGACAGGGGAGTACGAGCAGTACTTC

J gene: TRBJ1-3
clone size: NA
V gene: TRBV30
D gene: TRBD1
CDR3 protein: CAWSVGTGPSGNTIYF
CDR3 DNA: TGTGCCTGGAGTGTGGGGACAGGTCCATCTGGAAACACCATATATTTT

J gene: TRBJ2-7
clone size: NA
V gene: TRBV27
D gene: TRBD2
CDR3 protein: CASRLSGTSSAEQYF
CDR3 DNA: TGTGCCAGCAGACTATCCGGGACTAGCTCGGCCGAGCAGTACTTC

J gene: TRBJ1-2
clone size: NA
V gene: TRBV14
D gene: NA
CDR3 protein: CASSQDSLEGRGYTF
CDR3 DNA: TGTGCCAGCAGCCAAGATAGTCTGGAGGGGAGAGGCTACACCTTC

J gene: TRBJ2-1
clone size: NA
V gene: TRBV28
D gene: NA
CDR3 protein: CASSFPVGSSHEQFF
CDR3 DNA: TGTGCCAGCAGTTTCCCAGTCGGGAGTTCCCATGAGCAGTTCTTC

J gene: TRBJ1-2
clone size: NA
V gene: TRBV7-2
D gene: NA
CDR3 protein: CASSRNKRGGYTF
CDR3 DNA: TGTGCCAGCAGCCGTAATAAACGAGGAGGCTACACCTTC

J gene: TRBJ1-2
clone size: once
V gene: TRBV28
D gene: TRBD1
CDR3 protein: CASSPEDRGFHGYTF
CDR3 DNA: TGTGCCAGCAGTCCGGAGGACAGGGGTTTTCATGGCTACACCTTC

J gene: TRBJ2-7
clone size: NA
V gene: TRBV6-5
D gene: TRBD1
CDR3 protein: CASTDRGRHEQYF
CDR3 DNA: TGTGCCAGCACCGACAGGGGGCGGCACGAGCAGTACTTC

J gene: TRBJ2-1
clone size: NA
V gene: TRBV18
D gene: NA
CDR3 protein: CASSPVGGQGNEQFF
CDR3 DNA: TGTGCCAGCTCCCCAGTTGGGGGCCAGGGCAATGAGCAGTTCTTC

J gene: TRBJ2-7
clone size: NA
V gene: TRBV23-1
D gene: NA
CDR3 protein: CASPRGTTYEQYF
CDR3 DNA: TGCGCCAGCCCCCGGGGTACTACCTACGAGCAGTACTTC

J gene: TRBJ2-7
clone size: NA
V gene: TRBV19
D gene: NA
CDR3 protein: CASSPQLFYEQYF
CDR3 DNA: TGTGCCAGTAGTCCCCAACTATTCTACGAGCAGTACTTC

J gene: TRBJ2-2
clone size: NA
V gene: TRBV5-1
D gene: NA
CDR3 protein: CASSLMGRATAGELFF
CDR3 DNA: TGCGCCAGCAGCTTAATGGGCAGGGCGACGGCCGGGGAGCTGTTTTTT

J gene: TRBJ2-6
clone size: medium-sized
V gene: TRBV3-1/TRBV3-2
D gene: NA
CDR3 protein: CASSQDKVPGEKGAGANVLTF
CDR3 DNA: TGTGCCAGCAGCCAAGATAAGGTGCCAGGGGAAAAAGGGGCTGGGGCCAACGTCCTGACTTTC

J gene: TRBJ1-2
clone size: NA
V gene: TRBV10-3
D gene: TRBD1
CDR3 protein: CAISDGGTGYGYTF
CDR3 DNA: TGTGCCATCAGTGACGGGGGGACAGGGTACGGCTACACCTTC

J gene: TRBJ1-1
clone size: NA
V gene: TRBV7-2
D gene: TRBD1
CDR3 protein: CASSLGTGFNTEAFF
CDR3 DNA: TGTGCCAGCAGCCTAGGGACAGGATTCAACACTGAAGCTTTCTTT

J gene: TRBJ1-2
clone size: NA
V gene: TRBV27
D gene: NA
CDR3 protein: CASSLLNSDRLGYTF
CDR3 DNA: TGTGCCAGCAGTTTACTAAACTCCGACAGATTAGGATACACCTTC